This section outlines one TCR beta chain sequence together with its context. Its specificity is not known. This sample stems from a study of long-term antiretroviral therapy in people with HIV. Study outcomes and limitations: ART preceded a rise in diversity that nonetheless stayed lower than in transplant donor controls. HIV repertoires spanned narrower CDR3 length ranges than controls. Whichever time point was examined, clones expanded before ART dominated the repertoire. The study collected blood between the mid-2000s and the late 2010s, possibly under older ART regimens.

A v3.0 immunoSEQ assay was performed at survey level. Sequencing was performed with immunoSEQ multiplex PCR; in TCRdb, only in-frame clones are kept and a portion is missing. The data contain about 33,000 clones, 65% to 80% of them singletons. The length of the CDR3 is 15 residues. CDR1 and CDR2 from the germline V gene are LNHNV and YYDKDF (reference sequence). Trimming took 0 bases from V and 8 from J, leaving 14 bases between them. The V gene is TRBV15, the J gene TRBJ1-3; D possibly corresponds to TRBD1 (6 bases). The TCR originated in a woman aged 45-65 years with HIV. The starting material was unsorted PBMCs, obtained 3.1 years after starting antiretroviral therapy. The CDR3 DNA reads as TGTGCCACCAGCAGAGAGCAGGGGCTGGGCGACACCATATATTTT. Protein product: CATSREQGLGDTIYF.